This TCR beta chain was profiled in a study of T cell changes during pregnancy in multiple sclerosis. The CDR3 is made up of 16 amino acids. V lost 2 bases and J lost 4, with 12 bases in between. Germline V gives CDR1 MNHEY, CDR2 SVGAGI. Only in-frame clones appear in the TCRdb table, and some are missing; sequencing was by immunoSEQ multiplex PCR. The table has around 32,000 clones, 87% seen once. Sample: CD8+ T cells from peripheral blood mononuclear cells, taken before pregnancy. The chain uses TRBV6-5 and TRBJ2-6; D perhaps matches TRBD2 (7 bases). This TCR derives from a female donor with multiple sclerosis, enrolled in a pregnancy study. This CDR3 reads CASSYGAGAGANVLTF. The CDR3 DNA follows: TGTGCCAGCAGTTACGGGGCGGGGGCAGGGGCCAACGTCCTGACTTTC.